Below, one T cell receptor (beta chain) is given with its context. This CDR3 region has 13 residues. The germline gives CDR1 MDHEN, CDR2 SYDVKM. V was pared by 8 bases and J by 4 bases, with 14 bases between. This record comes from a study of blood T cell repertoires in COVID-19. Clinical history as reported by participants underpinned cohort assignment. Measured with immunoSEQ multiplex PCR; TCRdb has only the in-frame clones, and not every one. The profile shows approximately 300,000 clones, roughly 85% of them singletons. The sample comprised PBMCs or T cells enriched from blood (not recorded which). This sequence originates from a woman in her 30s who had been exposed to COVID-19. The rearrangement uses TRBV28 and TRBJ1-2; maybe TRBD1 (5 bases). CDR3 loop: CASGNGGSYGYTF. The CDR3 coding sequence is TGTGCCAGCGGCAACGGGGGTAGCTATGGCTACACCTTC.